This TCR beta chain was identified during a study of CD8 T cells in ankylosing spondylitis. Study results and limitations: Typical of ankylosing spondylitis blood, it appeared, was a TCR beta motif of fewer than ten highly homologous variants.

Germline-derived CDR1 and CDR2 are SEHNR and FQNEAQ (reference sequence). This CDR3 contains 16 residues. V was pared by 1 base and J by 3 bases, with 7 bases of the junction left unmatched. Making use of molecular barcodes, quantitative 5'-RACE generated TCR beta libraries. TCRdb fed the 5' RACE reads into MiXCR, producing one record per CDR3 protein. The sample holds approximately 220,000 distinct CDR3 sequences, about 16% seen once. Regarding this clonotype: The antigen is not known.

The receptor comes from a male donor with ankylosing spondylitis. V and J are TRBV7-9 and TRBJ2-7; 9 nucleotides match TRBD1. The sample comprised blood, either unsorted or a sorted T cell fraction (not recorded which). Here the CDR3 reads CASSLERTGVHYEQYF. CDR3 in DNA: TGTGCCAGCAGCTTAGAGCGGACAGGGGTTCACTACGAGCAGTACTTC. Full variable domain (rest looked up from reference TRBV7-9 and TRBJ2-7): DTGVSQNPRHKITKRGQNVTFRCDPISEHNRLYWYRQTLGQGPEFLTYFQNEAQLEKSRLLSDRFSAERPKGSFSTLEIQRTEQGDSAMYLCASSLERTGVHYEQYFGPGTRLTVT.